These 20 T cell receptor beta chains were all obtained from the same sample, sequenced in a study of CD8 T cells in ankylosing spondylitis. Findings and limits, study-wide: A TCR beta motif of fewer than ten highly homologous variants seemed to mark ankylosing spondylitis blood.

In TCRdb, the 5' RACE reads were re-called with MiXCR into one record per CDR3 protein. This sample has roughly 440,000 distinct CDR3 sequences; over 15% occur once, and the top ten carry approximately 1%. These receptors lack a known antigen. Sequencing was done on a sample of blood, either unsorted or a sorted T cell fraction (not recorded which). Receptors were obtained from a male donor with ankylosing spondylitis.

The chain links TRBV20-1 to TRBJ2-1; 14 positions match TRBD2. The CDR3 spans 16 residues. The germline V gene encodes CDR1 DFQATT and CDR2 SNEGSKA (reference sequence). Unmatched junction bases numbered 13, after V lost 6 bases and J lost 9 bases. CDR3 in amino acids: CSATTSGGAFVGEQFF. DNA of the CDR3: TGCAGTGCAACGACTAGCGGGGGGGCATTTGTGGGTGAGCAGTTCTTC.

This clonotype was found many times. The chain recombines TRBV5-1 with TRBJ2-3, with D maybe TRBD2 (6 bases). This CDR3 contains 15 residues. Per the germline V gene, CDR1 is SGHRS and CDR2 is YFSETQ. V lost 5 bases, J lost 0 bases, and 13 bases lay in between. The CDR3 sequence: CASRKGGTSTDTQYF. CDR3 DNA sequence: TGCGCCAGCAGGAAAGGAGGGACCAGCACAGATACGCAGTATTTT.

This clonotype appeared a few times. The V gene is TRBV6-1, the J gene TRBJ1-2; D unclear. V lost 7 bases, J lost 2 bases, and 8 bases lay in between. This CDR3 has 12 residues. From germline, CDR1 is MNHNS and CDR2 SASEGT. The CDR3 coding sequence is TGTGCCAGCAAGATTTCCAACTATGGCTACACCTTC. Translation: CASKISNYGYTF.

At least ten counts were recorded for this clonotype. The genes are TRBV12-3 or TRBV12-4 and TRBJ1-1, with D uncertain. CDR3 size: 12 residues. Trimming removed 5 bases from V and 4 bases from J, with 8 bases in between. CDR3 sequence reads: CASSRRSTEAFF. In DNA form, the CDR3 reads TGTGCCAGCAGTCGGAGGAGCACTGAAGCTTTCTTT.

This clonotype occurred a few times. The chain combines TRBV20-1 with TRBJ2-1; possibly TRBD1 or TRBD2 for D (5 bases each). CDR1 and CDR2 from the germline V gene are DFQATT and SNEGSKA (reference sequence). The CDR3 contains 14 residues. V dropped 6 bases and J dropped 3 bases, with 15 bases sitting between them. The CDR3 region is CSAGRGAGYNEQFF. CDR3 coding DNA: TGCAGTGCAGGCAGAGGGGCTGGCTACAATGAGCAGTTCTTC.

The chain has TRBV12-3 or TRBV12-4 and TRBJ1-5; D ambiguous. The CDR3 extends over 13 amino acids. V lost 6 bases, J lost 5 bases, and 11 bases lay in between. CDR3 residues: CASSREIYQPQHF. The CDR3 DNA sequence: TGTGCCAGCAGCCGAGAAATTTATCAGCCCCAGCATTTT.

There are many counts of this clonotype. The V call is TRBV12-3 or TRBV12-4, the J call TRBJ2-1; 14 bases are shared with TRBD2. This CDR3 spans 15 amino acids. V dropped 6 bases and J dropped 9; count of bases not matched to a gene: 7. CDR3 DNA: TGTGCCAGCAGACTGACTAGCGGGGGGGCGATTGAGCAGTTCTTC. Translated: CASRLTSGGAIEQFF.

The J gene is TRBJ2-3, the V gene TRBV10-2; TRBD2 is a possible D gene (6 bases). Trimming cost V 6 bases and J 0 bases, with 13 bases left between them. Germline CDR1 is WSHSY and CDR2 is SAAADI. This CDR3 spans 15 amino acids. The CDR3 loop is CASRNTGTSTDTQYF. The DNA of the CDR3 is TGCGCCAGCAGGAACACCGGGACTAGCACAGATACGCAGTATTTT.

The table lists this clonotype with many counts. The gene calls are TRBV6-5 and TRBJ2-7, with D possibly matching TRBD1 (6 bases). Trimming cost V 2 bases and J 3 bases, with 20 bases left between them. Per the germline V gene, CDR1 is MNHEY and CDR2 is SVGAGI. The CDR3 covers 17 residues. CDR3 amino acids: CASSYSRGNRDLYEQYF. The CDR3 coding sequence is TGTGCCAGCAGTTACAGTAGGGGGAACAGGGACCTCTACGAGCAGTACTTC.

With respect to this clonotype: A read error may account for a junction end that differs from germline. The chain has TRBV6-1 and TRBJ2-3, with D hard to call. The germline gives CDR1 MNHNS, CDR2 SASEGT. The CDR3 consists of 12 residues. This CDR3 reads CDSSVFTDTQYF. The CDR3, as DNA: TGTGACAGCAGCGTATTTACAGATACGCAGTATTTT.

In DNA, the CDR3 is TGCAGCGCCCCAATAGACAGTCAAGAGACCCAGTACTTC. This sequence encodes CSAPIDSQETQYF. This chain connects TRBV29-1 to TRBJ2-5, with D perhaps matching TRBD1 (5 bases). Germline CDR1 reads SQVTM; CDR2 reads ANQGSEA. This CDR3 region has 13 residues. V lost 7 bases to trimming and J lost 2 bases, with 14 bases between them.

This clonotype appeared a few times. The rearrangement joins TRBV18 to TRBJ1-1; no reliable D call. V dropped 5 bases and J dropped 2 bases, with 9 bases sitting between them. The germline V gene encodes CDR1 KGHSH and CDR2 LQKENI. This CDR3 has 13 residues. CDR3: CASSTASNTEAFF. The CDR3 region has the DNA TGTGCCAGCTCAACAGCGAGCAACACTGAAGCTTTCTTT. The variable domain in full, with the rest retrieved from reference TRBV18 and TRBJ1-1, is NAGVMQNPRHLVRRRGQEARLRCSPMKGHSHVYWYRQLPEEGLKFMVYLQKENIIDESGMPKERFSAEFPKEGPSILRIQQVVRGDSAAYFCASSTASNTEAFFGQGTRLTVV.

A few counts support this clonotype. The chain carries TRBV5-6 and TRBJ2-5; D gene ambiguous. This CDR3 contains 16 residues. The V gene's germline CDR1 is SGHDT and CDR2 YYEEEE. The V end was cut by 3 bases, the J end by 1 base, with 16 bases between. The CDR3, as DNA: TGTGCCAGCAGCTCTCTTGGGATAAATCTCCAAGAGACCCAGTACTTC. It is translated as CASSSLGINLQETQYF.

This clonotype appeared a few times. The rearrangement joins TRBV20-1 to TRBJ2-1, with TRBD2 identical over 13 bases. The CDR3 totals 15 residues. From germline, CDR1 is DFQATT and CDR2 SNEGSKA (reference sequence). J gave up 3 bases and V 5 bases, and 4 bases lay outside the gene matches. In DNA form, the CDR3 reads TGCAGTGCTGAGACTAGCGGGAGGATCTACAATGAGCAGTTCTTC. It codes for CSAETSGRIYNEQFF.

This clonotype showed up many times. For the CDR3, the DNA is TGCGCCAGCAGCTTGGTTGCGGGACTCAATGAGCAGTTCTTC. Translating it yields CASSLVAGLNEQFF. This chain connects TRBV5-1 to TRBJ2-1; tentative D call: TRBD2 (6 bases). Trimming pared 0 bases from V and 6 bases from J, leaving 10 bases between. The V gene's germline CDR1 is SGHRS and CDR2 YFSETQ. The CDR3 has 14 residues.

The V and J genes are TRBV5-6 and TRBJ2-7, with D unclear. The CDR3 is 13 residues long. Trimming took 6 bases from V and 2 from J, leaving 12 bases between them. Germline CDR1 and CDR2: SGHDT and YYEEEE. The CDR3: CASKPLRAYEQYF. The DNA of the CDR3 is TGTGCCAGCAAACCACTTCGAGCCTACGAGCAGTACTTC.

This chain uses TRBV29-1 with TRBJ2-7, with D unresolved. Germline lookup yields CDR1 SQVTM and CDR2 ANQGSEA. The CDR3 contains 14 residues. Trimming pared 0 bases from V and 0 bases from J, leaving 9 bases between. For the CDR3, the DNA is TGCAGCGTTGAAGACAGGTCTAGCTCCTACGAGCAGTACTTC. Encoded protein: CSVEDRSSSYEQYF.

In this sample, this clonotype turned up a few times. The rearrangement links TRBV7-3 to TRBJ1-1, with D possibly TRBD1 on 5 matching bases. The germline CDR1 and CDR2 sequences are SGHTA and FQGTGA. CDR3 length equals 13 residues. Trimming cost V 5 bases and J 6 bases, with 13 bases left between them. The CDR3 loop is CASSIQGDSEAFF. CDR3 in DNA: TGTGCCAGCAGCATCCAGGGAGACTCTGAAGCTTTCTTT. Supplemented by reference TRBV7-3 and TRBJ1-1, the full variable domain reads GAGVSQTPSNKVTEKGKYVELRCDPISGHTALYWYRQSLGQGPEFLIYFQGTGAADDSGLPNDRFFAVRPEGSVSTLKIQRTERGDSAVYLCASSIQGDSEAFFGQGTRLTVV.

This clonotype was picked up a small number of times. The chain combines TRBV11-2 with TRBJ2-7; either TRBD1 or TRBD2 may fit D (5 bases each). Germline CDR1 SGHAT, CDR2 FQNNGV. Trimming took off 5 bases at V and 1 base at J, with 15 bases between the two ends. The CDR3 has 15 amino acids. CDR3 bases: TGTGCCAGCAGCCGCCAAGGGACGGAATCCTACGAGCAGTACTTC. Protein sequence: CASSRQGTESYEQYF. The complete variable domain, with remaining parts taken from reference TRBV11-2 and TRBJ2-7, reads EAGVAQSPRYKIIEKRQSVAFWCNPISGHATLYWYQQILGQGPKLLIQFQNNGVVDDSQLPKDRFSAERLKGVDSTLKIQPAKLEDSAVYLCASSRQGTESYEQYFGPGTRLTVT.

The chain recombines TRBV20-1 with TRBJ1-1; unclear D gene. V was pared by 0 bases and J by 0 bases, with 14 bases between. The CDR3 extends over 16 amino acids. Germline CDR1 DFQATT, CDR2 SNEGSKA (reference sequence). In DNA form, the CDR3 reads TGCAGTGCTAGAGACAGACATACTAGCATGAACACTGAAGCTTTCTTT. Its protein is CSARDRHTSMNTEAFF.